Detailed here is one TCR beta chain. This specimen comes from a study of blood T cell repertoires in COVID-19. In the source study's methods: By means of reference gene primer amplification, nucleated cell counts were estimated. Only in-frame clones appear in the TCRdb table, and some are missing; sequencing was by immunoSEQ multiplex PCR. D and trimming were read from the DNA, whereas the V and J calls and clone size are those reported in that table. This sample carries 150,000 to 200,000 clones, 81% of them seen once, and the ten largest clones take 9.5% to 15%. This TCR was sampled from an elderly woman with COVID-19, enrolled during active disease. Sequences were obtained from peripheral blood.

CDR3: CSVARGSYEQYF. For the CDR3, the DNA is TGCAGCGTTGCCAGGGGGTCCTACGAGCAGTACTTC. This chain connects TRBV29-1 to TRBJ2-7; 7 bases agree with TRBD1. The CDR3 has 12 amino acids. Germline values: CDR1 SQVTM, CDR2 ANQGSEA. Losses at the gene ends were 4 bases for V and 1 base for J; bases not matched to a gene: 1.